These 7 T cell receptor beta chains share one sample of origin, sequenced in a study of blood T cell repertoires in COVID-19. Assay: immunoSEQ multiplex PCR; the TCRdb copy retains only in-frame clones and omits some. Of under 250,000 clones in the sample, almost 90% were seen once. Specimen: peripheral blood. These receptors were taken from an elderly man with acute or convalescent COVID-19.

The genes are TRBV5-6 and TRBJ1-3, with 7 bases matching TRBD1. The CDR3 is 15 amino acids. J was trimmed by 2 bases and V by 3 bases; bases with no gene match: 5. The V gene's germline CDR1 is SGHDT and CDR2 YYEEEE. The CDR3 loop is CASSSDRVTGNTIYF. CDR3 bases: TGTGCCAGCAGCTCAGACAGGGTAACTGGAAACACCATATATTTT.

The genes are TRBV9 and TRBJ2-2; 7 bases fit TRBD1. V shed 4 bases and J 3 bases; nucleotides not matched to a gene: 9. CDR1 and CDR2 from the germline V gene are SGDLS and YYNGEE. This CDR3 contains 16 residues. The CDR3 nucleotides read TGTGCCAGCAGCCCGACGACAGGGAAGGACACCGGGGAGCTGTTTTTT. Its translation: CASSPTTGKDTGELFF.

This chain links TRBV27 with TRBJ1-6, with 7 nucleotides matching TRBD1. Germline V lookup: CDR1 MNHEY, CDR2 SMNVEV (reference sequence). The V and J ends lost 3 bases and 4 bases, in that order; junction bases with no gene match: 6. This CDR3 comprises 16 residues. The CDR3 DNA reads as TGTGCCAGCAGTTTCCTTGGGACAGAGTATAATTCACCCCTCCACTTT. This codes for CASSFLGTEYNSPLHF.

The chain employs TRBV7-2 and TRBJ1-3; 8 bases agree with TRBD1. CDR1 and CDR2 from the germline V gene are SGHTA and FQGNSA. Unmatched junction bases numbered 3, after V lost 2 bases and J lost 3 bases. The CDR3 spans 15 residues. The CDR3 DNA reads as TGTGCCAGCAGCTTACAGGGGGCTTTTGGAAACACCATATATTTT. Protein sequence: CASSLQGAFGNTIYF.

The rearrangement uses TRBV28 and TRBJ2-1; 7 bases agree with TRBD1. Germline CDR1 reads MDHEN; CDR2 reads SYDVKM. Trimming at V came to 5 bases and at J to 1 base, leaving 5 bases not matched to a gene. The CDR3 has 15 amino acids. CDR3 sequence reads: CASSPDRVSYNEQFF. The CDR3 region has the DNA TGTGCCAGCAGTCCTGACAGGGTGTCCTACAATGAGCAGTTCTTC.

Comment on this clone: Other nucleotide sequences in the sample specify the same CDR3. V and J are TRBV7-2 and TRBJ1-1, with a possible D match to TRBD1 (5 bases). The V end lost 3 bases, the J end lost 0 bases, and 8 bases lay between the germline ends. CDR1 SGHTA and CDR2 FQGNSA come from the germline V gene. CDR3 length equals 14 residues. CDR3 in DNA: TGTGCCAGCAGCTTGGGGGGGGTGAACACTGAAGCTTTCTTT. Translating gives CASSLGGVNTEAFF.

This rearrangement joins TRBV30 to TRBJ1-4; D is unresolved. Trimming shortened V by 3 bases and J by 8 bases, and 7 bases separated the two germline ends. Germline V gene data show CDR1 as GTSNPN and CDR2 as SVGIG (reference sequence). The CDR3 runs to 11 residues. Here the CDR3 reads CAWSGVEKLFF. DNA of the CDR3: TGTGCCTGGAGCGGGGTCGAAAAACTGTTTTTT.